This is a list of T cell receptor beta chains from one sample in a study of OX40 agonist ivuxolimab in advanced cancers. Repertoires were generated with immunoSEQ multiplex PCR, while TCRdb's copy carries only in-frame clones and drops some. The sample has 20,000 to 25,000 clones, 84% seen once. This sample comprised CD4+ or CD8+ T cells sorted from blood, obtained in a trial of the OX40 agonist ivuxolimab. All receptors come from an adult with an advanced solid tumor such as melanoma, head and neck, liver or kidney cancer. Each CDR3 is given with its conserved first and last residue. D genes are given only for firm matches. Expanded clones get a size class; other rows say once, few or many, or leave the size out.

14,TRBV19,TRBJ2-7,TRBD2,few,TGTGCCAGTAGTATTGGGGGACTAGTCTACGAGCAGTACTTC,CASSIGGLVYEQYF
14,TRBV19,TRBJ2-1,.,.,TGTGCCAGTAGTATAGTGGTACTCCACAATGAGCAGTTCTTC,CASSIVVLHNEQFF
12,TRBV7-9,TRBJ2-4,.,once,TGTGCCAGCAGCCAACAGGGAAACATTCAGTACTTC,CASSQQGNIQYF
15,TRBV11-2,TRBJ2-1,.,.,TGTGCCAGCGCCTGGGGTCCGGGGGCCTACAATGAGCAGTTCTTC,CASAWGPGAYNEQFF
13,TRBV6-5,TRBJ2-3,.,.,TGTGCCAGCAGTTACGGGATCACAGATACGCAGTATTTT,CASSYGITDTQYF
16,TRBV7-5,TRBJ2-5,.,.,TGTGCCAGAAGCTTCCCGGGACTAGCGGAAGAAGAGACCCAGTACTTC,CARSFPGLAEEETQYF
13,TRBV11-2,TRBJ2-7,TRBD1,once,TGTGCCAGCAGCGCGGGACAGGGCTACGAGCAGTACTTC,CASSAGQGYEQYF
14,TRBV9,TRBJ2-5,TRBD2,.,TGTGCCAGCAGTCGCGGACTAGCGCGGGAGACCCAGTACTTC,CASSRGLARETQYF
13,TRBV5-3,TRBJ2-1,.,.,TGTGCCAGGTGTGGGAGACCAAACAATGAGCAGTTCTTC,CARCGRPNNEQFF
16,TRBV28,TRBJ2-3,TRBD2,.,TGTGCCAGCTCTACTGTAGCGGGAGTTAGCACAGATACGCAGTATTTT,CASSTVAGVSTDTQYF
15,TRBV7-9,TRBJ1-2,.,.,TGTGCCAGCAGCTTAGAACCCACAGATTCTGGTGGCTACACCTTC,CASSLEPTDSGGYTF
13,TRBV7-6,TRBJ1-1,.,few,TGTGCCAGCAGCTTAGGCGGGGAGTGGGGAGCTTTCTTT,CASSLGGEWGAFF
13,TRBV6-5,TRBJ2-2,.,.,TGTGCCAGCAGTGGACTCCCCACCGGGGAGCTGTTTTTT,CASSGLPTGELFF
13,TRBV6-4,TRBJ2-1,.,few,TGTGCCAGCAGTGTGAGCGAATACAATGAGCAGTTCTTC,CASSVSEYNEQFF
18,TRBV11-2,TRBJ2-7,.,few,TGTGCCAGCAGCTACCCCAAAAGAAGGGGGACACCTACCTACGAGCAGTACTTC,CASSYPKRRGTPTYEQYF
15,TRBV27,TRBJ2-5,TRBD2,once,TGTGCCAGCAGTCCGTGGACTAGCGGGAGTGAGACCCAGTACTTC,CASSPWTSGSETQYF
18,TRBV5-6,TRBJ2-7,TRBD2,.,TGTGCCAGCAGTTTCTATTTCATATCGGCTAGCGGGAGTTACGAGCAGTACTTC,CASSFYFISASGSYEQYF
15,TRBV4-1,TRBJ2-5,.,.,TGCGCCAGCAGCCAAGATCAGCGGGCTTTATGGACCCAGTACTTC,CASSQDQRALWTQYF